This T cell receptor beta chain was recorded in a study of blood T cell repertoires in COVID-19. V shed 3 bases, J shed 5 bases, and the junction held 5 bases outside the gene matches. Germline CDR1 reads SGDLS; CDR2 reads YYNGEE. The CDR3 is 16 amino acids. Generated by immunoSEQ multiplex PCR, the TCRdb table keeps only in-frame clones and is missing some. This table has approximately 61,000 clones, 77% appearing once. Sequencing was performed on peripheral blood. The sequence derives from a human donor in a cohort sampled during active COVID-19. The rearrangement uses TRBV9 and TRBJ2-3, with TRBD2 matching 14 bases. CDR3 bases: TGTGCCAGCAGCGATTCGGGGACTAGCGGGAGAGATACGCAGTATTTT. Its translation: CASSDSGTSGRDTQYF.